This T cell receptor (beta chain) was identified during a study of technical replicates of blood from a few donors. Sequenced by immunoSEQ multiplex PCR; TCRdb stores in-frame clones only, minus some. The sample lists almost 70,000 clones; about 90% were seen once. Trimming removed 2 bases from V and 2 bases from J; junction bases left unmatched: 4. The CDR3 has 15 amino acids. CDR1 is SGHRS, CDR2 YFSETQ, per germline. The source of this sequence is a human donor in good health. Some clones in this sample may be carry-over from other donors' samples. J is TRBJ2-4 and V is TRBV5-1; 7 bases match TRBD2. The sequenced sample consisted of PBMCs. The CDR3 DNA sequence: TGCGCCAGCAGCTTACGGGGGGATACCAAAAACATTCAGTACTTC. Translation: CASSLRGDTKNIQYF. Together with reference TRBV5-1 and TRBJ2-4, the CDR3 gives the full variable domain: KAGVTQTPRYLIKTRGQQVTLSCSPISGHRSVSWYQQTPGQGLQFLFEYFSETQRNKGNFPGRFSGRQFSNSRSEMNVSTLELGDSALYLCASSLRGDTKNIQYFGAGTRLSVL.